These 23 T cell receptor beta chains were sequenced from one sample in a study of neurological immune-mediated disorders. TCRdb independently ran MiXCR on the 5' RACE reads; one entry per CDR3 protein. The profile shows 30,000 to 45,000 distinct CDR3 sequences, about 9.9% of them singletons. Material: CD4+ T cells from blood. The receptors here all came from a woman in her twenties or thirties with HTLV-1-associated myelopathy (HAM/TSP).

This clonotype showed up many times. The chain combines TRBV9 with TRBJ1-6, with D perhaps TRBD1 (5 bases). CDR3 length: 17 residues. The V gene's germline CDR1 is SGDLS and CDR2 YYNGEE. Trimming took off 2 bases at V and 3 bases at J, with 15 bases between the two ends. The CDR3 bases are TGTGCCAGCAGCGTGGGACTGATCCCTTTCTATAATTCACCCCTCCACTTT. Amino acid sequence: CASSVGLIPFYNSPLHF.

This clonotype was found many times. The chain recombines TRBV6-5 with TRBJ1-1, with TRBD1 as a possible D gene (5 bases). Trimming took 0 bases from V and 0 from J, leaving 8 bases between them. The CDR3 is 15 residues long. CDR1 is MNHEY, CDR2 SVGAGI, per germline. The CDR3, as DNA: TGTGCCAGCAGTTACTCCCAGGGATTGAACACTGAAGCTTTCTTT. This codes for CASSYSQGLNTEAFF.

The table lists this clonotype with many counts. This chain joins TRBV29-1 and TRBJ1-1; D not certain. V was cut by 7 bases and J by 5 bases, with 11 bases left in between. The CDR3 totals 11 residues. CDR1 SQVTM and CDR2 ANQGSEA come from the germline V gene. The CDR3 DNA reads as TGCAGCGCCCAATGGTTGACTGAAGCTTTCTTT. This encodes CSAQWLTEAFF.

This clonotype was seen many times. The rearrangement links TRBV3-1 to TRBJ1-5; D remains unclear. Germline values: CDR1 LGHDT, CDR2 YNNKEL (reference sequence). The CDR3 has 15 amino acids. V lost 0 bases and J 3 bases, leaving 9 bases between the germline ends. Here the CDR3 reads CASSQDQGPNQPQHF. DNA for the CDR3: TGTGCCAGCAGCCAAGATCAAGGGCCCAATCAGCCCCAGCATTTT. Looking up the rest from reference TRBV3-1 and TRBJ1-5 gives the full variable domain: DTAVSQTPKYLVTQMGNDKSIKCEQNLGHDTMYWYKQDSKKFLKIMFSYNNKELIINETVPNRFSPKSPDKAHLNLHINSLELGDSAVYFCASSQDQGPNQPQHFGDGTRLSIL.

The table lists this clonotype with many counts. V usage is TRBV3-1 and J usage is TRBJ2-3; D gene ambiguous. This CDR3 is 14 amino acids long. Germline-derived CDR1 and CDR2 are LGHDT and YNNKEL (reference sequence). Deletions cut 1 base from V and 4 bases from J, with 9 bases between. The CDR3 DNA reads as TGTGCCAGCAGCCAAGTAGGTAGCTCAGATACGCAGTATTTT. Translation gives CASSQVGSSDTQYF.

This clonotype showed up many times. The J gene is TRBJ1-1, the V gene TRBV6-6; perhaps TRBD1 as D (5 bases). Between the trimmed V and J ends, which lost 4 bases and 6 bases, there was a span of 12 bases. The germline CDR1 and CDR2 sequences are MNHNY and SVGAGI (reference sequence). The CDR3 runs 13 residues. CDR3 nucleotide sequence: TGTGCCAGCAGTTCCACAGTAGGGGCTGAAGCTTTCTTT. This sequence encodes CASSSTVGAEAFF.

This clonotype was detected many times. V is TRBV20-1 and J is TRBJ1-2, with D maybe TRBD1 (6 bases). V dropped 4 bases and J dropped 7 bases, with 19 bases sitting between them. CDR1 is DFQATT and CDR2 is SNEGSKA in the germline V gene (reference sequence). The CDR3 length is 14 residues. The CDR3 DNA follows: TGCAGTGCTAAGGACAGTCAGCTCTCTACTGGCTACACCTTC. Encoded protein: CSAKDSQLSTGYTF.

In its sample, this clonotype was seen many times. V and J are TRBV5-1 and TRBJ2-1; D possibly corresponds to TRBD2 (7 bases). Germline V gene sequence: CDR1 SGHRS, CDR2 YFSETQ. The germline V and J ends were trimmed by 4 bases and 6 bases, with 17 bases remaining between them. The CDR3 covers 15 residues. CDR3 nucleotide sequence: TGCGCCAGCAGCCGAACAGGGACTAAGGTCAATGAGCAGTTCTTC. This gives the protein CASSRTGTKVNEQFF.

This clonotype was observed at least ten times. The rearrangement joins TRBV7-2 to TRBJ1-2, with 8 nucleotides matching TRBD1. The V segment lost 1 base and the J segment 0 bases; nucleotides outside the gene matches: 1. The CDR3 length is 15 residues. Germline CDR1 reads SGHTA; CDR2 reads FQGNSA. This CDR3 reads CASSLEQGANYGYTF. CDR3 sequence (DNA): TGTGCCAGCAGCTTAGAACAGGGGGCTAACTATGGCTACACCTTC.

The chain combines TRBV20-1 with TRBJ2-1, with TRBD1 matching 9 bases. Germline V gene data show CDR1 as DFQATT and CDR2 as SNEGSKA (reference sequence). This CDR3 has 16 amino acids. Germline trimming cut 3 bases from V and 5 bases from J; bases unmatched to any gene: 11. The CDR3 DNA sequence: TGCAGTGCTAGTAAACAGGGGGCGGAGGGGGACAATGAGCAGTTCTTC. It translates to CSASKQGAEGDNEQFF.

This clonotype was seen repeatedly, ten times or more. The chain's CDR3 is CATKHENEQFF. The CDR3 DNA reads TGTGCCACCAAACACGAAAATGAGCAGTTCTTC. V usage is TRBV5-4 and J usage is TRBJ2-1; D remains unclear. From germline, CDR1 is SGHNT and CDR2 YYREEE (reference sequence). V was shortened by 9 bases and J by 7 bases, with 11 bases between the two germline ends. The CDR3 loop spans 11 amino acids.

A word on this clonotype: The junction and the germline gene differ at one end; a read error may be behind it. The CDR3 DNA is TGCAGTGCTAAGCGGGGACAAATGAACATTGAAGCTTTCTTT. It specifies CSAKRGQMNIEAFF. The chain carries TRBV20-1 and TRBJ1-1; tentative D call: TRBD1 (6 bases). This CDR3 region has 14 residues. Germline lookup yields CDR1 DFQATT and CDR2 SNEGSKA (reference sequence).

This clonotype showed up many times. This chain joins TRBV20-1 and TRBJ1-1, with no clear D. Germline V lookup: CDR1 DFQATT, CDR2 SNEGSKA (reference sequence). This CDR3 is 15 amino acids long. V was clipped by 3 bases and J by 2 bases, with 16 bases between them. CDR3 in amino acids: CSARSPRTANTEAFF. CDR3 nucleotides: TGCAGTGCTAGGTCCCCAAGGACGGCTAACACTGAAGCTTTCTTT.

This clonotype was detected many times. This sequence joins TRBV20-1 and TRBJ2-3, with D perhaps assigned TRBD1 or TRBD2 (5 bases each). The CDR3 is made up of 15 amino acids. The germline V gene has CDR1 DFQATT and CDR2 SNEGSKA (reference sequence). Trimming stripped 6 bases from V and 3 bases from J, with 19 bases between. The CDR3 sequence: CSATAVGAGTDTQYF. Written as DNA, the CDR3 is TGCAGTGCAACGGCTGTTGGGGCGGGTACAGATACGCAGTATTTT.

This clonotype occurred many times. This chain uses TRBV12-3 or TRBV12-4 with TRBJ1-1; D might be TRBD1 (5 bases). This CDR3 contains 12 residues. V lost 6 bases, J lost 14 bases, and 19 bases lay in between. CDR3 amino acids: CASRVPSGTVFF. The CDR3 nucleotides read TGTGCCAGCAGGGTTCCGAGTGGGACTGTCTTCTTT.

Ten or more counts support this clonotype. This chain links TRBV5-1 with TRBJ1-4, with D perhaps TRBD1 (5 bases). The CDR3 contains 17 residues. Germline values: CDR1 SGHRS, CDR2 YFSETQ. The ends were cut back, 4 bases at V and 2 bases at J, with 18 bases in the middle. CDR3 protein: CASSANFKEGTNEKLFF. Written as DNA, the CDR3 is TGCGCCAGCAGCGCCAACTTCAAGGAGGGGACTAATGAAAAACTGTTTTTT.

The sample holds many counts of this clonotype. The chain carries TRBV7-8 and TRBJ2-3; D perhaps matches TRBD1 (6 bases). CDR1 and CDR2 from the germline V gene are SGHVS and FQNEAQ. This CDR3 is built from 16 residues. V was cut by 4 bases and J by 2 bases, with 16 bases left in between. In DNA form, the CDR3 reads TGTGCCAGCAGCTCCCAGGGGCAGGGCCCCACAGATACGCAGTATTTT. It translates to CASSSQGQGPTDTQYF.

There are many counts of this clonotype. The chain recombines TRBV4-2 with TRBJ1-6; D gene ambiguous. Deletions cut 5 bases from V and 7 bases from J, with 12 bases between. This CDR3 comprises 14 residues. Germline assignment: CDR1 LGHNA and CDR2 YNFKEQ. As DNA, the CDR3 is TGTGCCAGCAGCGACGGCGGTTGGAATTCACCCCTCCACTTT. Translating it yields CASSDGGWNSPLHF.

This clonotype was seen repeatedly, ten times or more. The CDR3 nucleotides read TGCGCCAGCAGCTTGGCCCCCCACAGCGTATCTGGAAACACCATATATTTT. It translates to CASSLAPHSVSGNTIYF. The chain is built from TRBV5-1 and TRBJ1-3; D is ambiguous. The CDR3 runs 17 residues. Germline V lookup: CDR1 SGHRS, CDR2 YFSETQ. The ends were cut back, 0 bases at V and 1 base at J, with 14 bases in the middle.

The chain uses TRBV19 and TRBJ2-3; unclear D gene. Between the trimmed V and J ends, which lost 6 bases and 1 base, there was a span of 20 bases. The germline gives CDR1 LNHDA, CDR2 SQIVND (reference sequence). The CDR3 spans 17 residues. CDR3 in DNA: TGTGCCAGTAGCCCCGACCGGACGGGCCCCGGCACAGATACGCAGTATTTT. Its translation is CASSPDRTGPGTDTQYF.

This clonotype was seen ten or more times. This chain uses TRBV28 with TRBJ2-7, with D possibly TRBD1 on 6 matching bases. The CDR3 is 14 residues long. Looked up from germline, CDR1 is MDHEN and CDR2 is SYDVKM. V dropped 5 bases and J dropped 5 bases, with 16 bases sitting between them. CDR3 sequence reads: CASSQAGVAHEQYF. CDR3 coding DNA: TGTGCCAGCAGTCAAGCAGGGGTTGCGCACGAGCAGTACTTC.

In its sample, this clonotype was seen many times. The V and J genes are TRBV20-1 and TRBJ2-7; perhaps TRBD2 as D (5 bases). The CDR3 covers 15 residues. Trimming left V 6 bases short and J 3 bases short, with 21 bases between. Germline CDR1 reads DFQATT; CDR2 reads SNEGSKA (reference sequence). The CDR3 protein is CSAADVSLSGYEQYF. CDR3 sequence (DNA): TGCAGTGCCGCGGATGTATCCCTGAGCGGCTACGAGCAGTACTTC.

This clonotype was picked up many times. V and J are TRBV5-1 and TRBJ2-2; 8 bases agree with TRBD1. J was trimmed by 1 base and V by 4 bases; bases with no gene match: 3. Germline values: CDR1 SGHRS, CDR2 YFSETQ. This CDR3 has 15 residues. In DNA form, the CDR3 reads TGCGCCAGCAGCGAACAGGGGGGGAACACCGGGGAGCTGTTTTTT. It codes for CASSEQGGNTGELFF.